Below, 31 T cell receptor beta chains from the same sample are listed, as sequenced in a study of blood T cells in healthy people across ages. A J-beta primer mix and a sample-barcoded 5' primer were used in a second PCR of about 7 to 12 cycles. TCRdb reprocessed the 5' RACE reads with MiXCR, giving one entry per CDR3 protein. The sample contains 1.5 million to 2 million distinct CDR3 sequences, 28% of which appear only once. Sequencing was performed on blood. The receptors were sampled from a woman aged 30 to 39 in good health.

The rearrangement joins TRBV20-1 to TRBJ2-7; TRBD2 matches at 8 bases. The CDR3 has 16 amino acids. Germline assignment: CDR1 DFQATT and CDR2 SNEGSKA (reference sequence). The junction had 14 bases not matched to a gene; V was cut back by 2 bases and J by 5 bases. In DNA form, the CDR3 reads TGCAGTGCTAGATCCCCTACGGGGGGGCCCAGGGACGAGCAGTACTTC. Its translation is CSARSPTGGPRDEQYF.

Ten or more counts support this clonotype. The chain uses TRBV20-1 and TRBJ2-1, with TRBD2 matching over 14 bases. Germline-derived CDR1 and CDR2 are DFQATT and SNEGSKA (reference sequence). The J segment lost 3 bases and the V segment lost 4 bases, leaving 14 bases of the junction unmatched. The CDR3 extends over 19 amino acids. The CDR3 region is CSATNRERTSGGRYNEQFF. In DNA, the CDR3 is TGCAGTGCTACGAATAGGGAGAGGACTAGCGGGGGGCGCTACAATGAGCAGTTCTTC.

A few counts support this clonotype. The chain uses TRBV5-1 and TRBJ2-7; D remains ambiguous. From germline, CDR1 is SGHRS and CDR2 YFSETQ. Trimming left V 3 bases short and J 7 bases short, with 20 bases between. CDR3 length: 15 amino acids. The CDR3 nucleotides read TGCGCCAGCAGCTCCGTCACGACACTTGGAGATGAGCAGTACTTC. Translating gives CASSSVTTLGDEQYF.

This clonotype was counted between two and nine times. The chain couples TRBV30 to TRBJ2-7; maybe TRBD1 (6 bases). V dropped 5 bases and J dropped 0 bases, with 11 bases sitting between them. Germline V gene lookup returns CDR1 GTSNPN and CDR2 SVGIG (reference sequence). The CDR3 sequence is 13 residues long. CDR3 region: CAWGADSSYEQYF. The CDR3, as DNA: TGTGCCTGGGGTGCGGACAGCTCCTACGAGCAGTACTTC.

The rearrangement joins TRBV28 to TRBJ2-2; 10 bases fit TRBD1. From germline, CDR1 is MDHEN and CDR2 SYDVKM. This CDR3 has 13 amino acids. Trimming took 8 bases from V and 4 from J; bases not matched to a gene: 1. In DNA, the CDR3 is TGTGCCAGCCGGACAGGGGGCACCGGGGAGCTGTTTTTT. Its translation: CASRTGGTGELFF. Full variable domain (missing parts from reference TRBV28 and TRBJ2-2): DVKVTQSSRYLVKRTGEKVFLECVQDMDHENMFWYRQDPGLGLRLIYFSYDVKMKEKGDIPEGYSVSREKKERFSLILESASTNQTSMYLCASRTGGTGELFFGEGSRLTVL.

A single count supports this clonotype. A much larger clone differs from this one at a single base, so this may be a read error. V is TRBV12-3 or TRBV12-4 and J is TRBJ2-5; TRBD1 aligns across 8 bases. The CDR3 length is 12 residues. The junction had 0 bases not matched to a gene; V was cut back by 8 bases and J by 1 base. In DNA form, the CDR3 reads TGTGCCAGCCAGGGGGCCCAAGAGACCCAGTACTTC. It yields the protein CASQGAQETQYF.

This clonotype has a count of ten or more. The chain carries TRBV29-1 and TRBJ2-7; D possibly matches TRBD1 or TRBD2 (6 bases each). The CDR3 totals 13 residues. Per the germline V gene, CDR1 is SQVTM and CDR2 is ANQGSEA. V was trimmed by 7 bases and J by 3 bases, leaving 16 bases between them. DNA of the CDR3: TGCAGCGGGGGGGACACCCGTTACTACGAGCAGTACTTC. This encodes CSGGDTRYYEQYF.

The V call is TRBV19, the J call TRBJ2-3; D gene uncertain. Germline loops: CDR1 LNHDA, CDR2 SQIVND (reference sequence). CDR3 length equals 13 residues. Trimming stripped 7 bases from V and 0 bases from J, with 8 bases between. The CDR3 DNA reads TGTGCCAGTATTAAGGACAGCACAGATACGCAGTATTTT. This translates into CASIKDSTDTQYF.

The chain is built from TRBV5-1 and TRBJ2-5; the match to TRBD2 covers 9 bases. Germline CDR1 is SGHRS and CDR2 is YFSETQ. V trimming: 2 bases; J trimming: 9 bases; junction bases outside the gene matches: 14. This CDR3 comprises 16 residues. The CDR3 protein is CASSFGSGRAGRAQYF. As DNA, the CDR3 is TGCGCCAGCAGCTTTGGTAGCGGGAGAGCCGGAAGGGCCCAGTACTTC.

The V call is TRBV15, the J call TRBJ2-7; D not resolved. The better agreement between TRBJ2-5 and the DNA end casts doubt on the J call. CDR3 length equals 14 residues. Germline loops: CDR1 LNHNV, CDR2 YYDKDF (reference sequence). CDR3 nucleotides: TGTGCCACCAGCGGAAGCGACCCATGGGGGACCCAGTACTTC. Protein: CATSGSDPWGTQYF.

The gene calls are TRBV11-2 and TRBJ2-1; 8 nucleotides line up with TRBD2. Trimming took 3 bases from V and 8 from J; bases not matched to a gene: 12. Germline V CDR1 and CDR2: SGHAT, FQNNGV. CDR3 length equals 16 residues. The CDR3 region is CASSLATREAWDEQFF. CDR3 in DNA: TGTGCCAGCAGCTTGGCGACGCGGGAGGCCTGGGATGAGCAGTTCTTC.

Ten or more counts support this clonotype. The chain has TRBV5-1 and TRBJ2-7; D ambiguous. The germline V and J ends were trimmed by 4 bases and 3 bases, with 17 bases remaining between them. Germline CDR1 and CDR2: SGHRS and YFSETQ. This CDR3 comprises 15 residues. Here the CDR3 reads CASSPHRIDGYEQYF. CDR3 sequence (DNA): TGCGCCAGCAGCCCACATCGGATAGACGGCTACGAGCAGTACTTC.

This clonotype came up a few times. In DNA, the CDR3 is TGTGCCAGCAGCGTAGAGACAGAAGCTAACTATGGCTACACCTTC. It codes for CASSVETEANYGYTF. V is TRBV9 and J is TRBJ1-2; TRBD1 is a possible D gene (5 bases). Trimming left V 0 bases short and J 0 bases short, with 9 bases between. Per germline, CDR1 SGDLS and CDR2 YYNGEE. CDR3 length: 15 residues.

This clonotype was counted only a few times. The genes are TRBV20-1 and TRBJ2-3; possible D gene TRBD2, 6 bases. CDR1 and CDR2 from the germline V gene are DFQATT and SNEGSKA (reference sequence). Between the trimmed V and J ends, which lost 2 bases and 5 bases, there was a span of 14 bases. This CDR3 contains 14 residues. This chain's CDR3 is CSARINGEVDTQYF. The CDR3 DNA reads TGCAGTGCTAGAATCAACGGGGAGGTAGATACGCAGTATTTT.

This clonotype was picked up many times. The V gene is TRBV20-1, the J gene TRBJ2-1; D is undetermined. The germline gives CDR1 DFQATT, CDR2 SNEGSKA (reference sequence). The CDR3 has 15 residues. V was pared by 0 bases and J by 5 bases, with 14 bases between. CDR3 nucleotides: TGCAGTGCTAGAGAGAGTGGATTCAACCACAATGAGCAGTTCTTC. Amino acids: CSARESGFNHNEQFF.

This chain joins TRBV12-3 or TRBV12-4 and TRBJ2-7, with 10 bases lining up with TRBD1. CDR3 length: 18 amino acids. V shed 1 base, J shed 2 bases, and the junction held 11 bases outside the gene matches. In DNA form, the CDR3 reads TGTGCCAGCAGTTTAGGGACAGGGGGGTCTAAAGTGGCCTACGAGCAGTACTTC. It yields the protein CASSLGTGGSKVAYEQYF.

Turning to this clonotype: A read error may produce the germline difference seen at one junction end. The CDR3 sequence is CASSLSAQNNGQFF. CDR3 coding DNA: TGTGCCAGCAGCTTATCGGCACAGAACAATGGGCAGTTCTTC. V and J are TRBV7-2 and TRBJ2-1, with D unresolved. The CDR3 loop spans 14 amino acids. Germline V gene sequence: CDR1 SGHTA, CDR2 FQGNSA.

With regard to this clonotype: The limits of the CDR3 on the DNA are not certain, so only TCRdb's listed CDR3 is given. The rearrangement joins TRBV20-1 to TRBJ1-2. Germline CDR1 and CDR2: DFQATT and SNEGSKA (reference sequence). The CDR3 adds up to 13 amino acids, both ends counted. The chain's CDR3 is CSATPSDNYGCTF.

Regarding this clonotype: Relative to the germline gene, one junction end is altered; a read error may explain this. This chain joins TRBV7-3 and TRBJ2-1; D may be TRBD1 or TRBD2 (5 bases each). Germline V lookup: CDR1 SGHTA, CDR2 FQGTGA. CDR3 length: 15 residues. This CDR3 reads CASSFWSGPDNGQFF. As DNA, the CDR3 is TGTGCCAGCAGCTTTTGGAGCGGTCCGGACAATGGGCAGTTCTTC.

The J gene is TRBJ1-3, the V gene TRBV29-1, with D maybe TRBD1 (6 bases). Germline values: CDR1 SQVTM, CDR2 ANQGSEA. The V end lost 7 bases, the J end lost 0 bases, and 13 bases lay between the germline ends. The CDR3 is 14 residues long. For the CDR3, the DNA is TGCAGCGGCGCCACAGGGAGCTCTGGAAACACCATATATTTT. Translation gives CSGATGSSGNTIYF.

This chain joins TRBV12-3 or TRBV12-4 and TRBJ2-7, with D possibly called TRBD1 or TRBD2 (6 bases each). The CDR3 totals 14 residues. V lost 5 bases and J lost 4, with 15 bases in between. CDR3 coding DNA: TGTGCCAGCAGTCCGGGGGCCGGGAAGTACGAGCAGTACTTC. Translated, it gives CASSPGAGKYEQYF.

This chain uses TRBV20-1 with TRBJ1-2; 7 bases match TRBD1. CDR1 is DFQATT and CDR2 is SNEGSKA in the germline V gene (reference sequence). J was trimmed by 4 bases and V by 0 bases; bases with no gene match: 8. The CDR3 totals 15 residues. Here the CDR3 DNA reads TGCAGTGCTAGAGATCCGACAGGGAACGTCTATGGCTACACCTTC. It encodes CSARDPTGNVYGYTF.

This clonotype was observed many times. The chain joins TRBV24-1 to TRBJ2-5; 9 positions agree with TRBD1. The CDR3 consists of 15 residues. The V and J ends lost 8 bases and 5 bases, in that order; junction bases with no gene match: 11. Per the germline V gene, CDR1 is KGHDR and CDR2 is SFDVKD. The chain's CDR3 is CATMGTGTGQETQYF. The CDR3 nucleotides are TGTGCCACCATGGGTACCGGGACAGGGCAGGAGACCCAGTACTTC.

This clonotype was seen only a few times. The genes are TRBV5-1 and TRBJ2-5; D perhaps matches TRBD1 (6 bases). CDR3 size: 14 residues. Between the trimmed V and J ends, which lost 1 base and 11 bases, there was a span of 18 bases. Germline V gives CDR1 SGHRS, CDR2 YFSETQ. CDR3 nucleotides: TGCGCCAGCAGCTTGAACGAGGGGGTGGCCTCGCAGTACTTC. It is translated as CASSLNEGVASQYF. Based on the CDR3 plus reference TRBV5-1 and TRBJ2-5, the full variable domain is KAGVTQTPRYLIKTRGQQVTLSCSPISGHRSVSWYQQTPGQGLQFLFEYFSETQRNKGNFPGRFSGRQFSNSRSEMNVSTLELGDSALYLCASSLNEGVASQYFGPGTRLLVL.

The chain is built from TRBV7-9 and TRBJ2-1, with D hard to call. CDR1 SEHNR and CDR2 FQNEAQ come from the germline V gene (reference sequence). Trimming took 6 bases from V and 10 from J, leaving 10 bases between them. The CDR3 runs to 11 residues. The CDR3 sequence is CASSWGLEQFF. The CDR3 DNA follows: TGTGCCAGCAGTTGGGGTCTGGAGCAGTTCTTC. Variable domain in full (rest from reference TRBV7-9 and TRBJ2-1): DTGVSQNPRHKITKRGQNVTFRCDPISEHNRLYWYRQTLGQGPEFLTYFQNEAQLEKSRLLSDRFSAERPKGSFSTLEIQRTEQGDSAMYLCASSWGLEQFFGPGTRLTVL.

The chain links TRBV3-1 to TRBJ2-2, with D possibly TRBD1 on 7 matching bases. This CDR3 spans 16 amino acids. V lost 4 bases and J 6 bases, leaving 18 bases between the germline ends. CDR1 and CDR2 from the germline V gene are LGHDT and YNNKEL (reference sequence). CDR3 loop: CASSPRGGGLAGELFF. The CDR3 coding sequence is TGTGCCAGCAGCCCGAGAGGAGGGGGCTTAGCCGGGGAGCTGTTTTTT.

The chain combines TRBV18 with TRBJ2-5; the match to TRBD2 covers 9 bases. Trimming took 6 bases from V and 4 from J; bases not matched to a gene: 12. CDR1 is KGHSH and CDR2 is LQKENI in the germline V gene. CDR3 length: 16 amino acids. DNA for the CDR3: TGTGCCAGCTCCTCGGAACGGCTAGCGGGGACAGAGACCCAGTACTTC. Translating gives CASSSERLAGTETQYF.

The CDR3, as DNA: TGTGCCAGCAGTGGCAAAAAGAGGGAGACCCAGTACTTC. This codes for CASSGKKRETQYF. The V and J genes are TRBV7-2 and TRBJ2-4; D uncertain. The DNA end is more similar to TRBJ2-5, so the J call may be wrong. The CDR3 contains 13 residues. Germline V gene data show CDR1 as SGHTA and CDR2 as FQGNSA.

CDR3 bases: TGTGCCAGCAGTTTGAATCTGAGACTAGCCAAAAACATTCAGTACTTC. Protein: CASSLNLRLAKNIQYF. The chain carries TRBV12-3 or TRBV12-4 and TRBJ2-4; D is unresolved. This CDR3 has 16 residues. V lost 3 bases and J 0 bases, leaving 12 bases between the germline ends.

The table lists this clonotype with a few counts. V is TRBV3-1 and J is TRBJ1-2; D is undetermined. Germline CDR1 LGHDT, CDR2 YNNKEL (reference sequence). The CDR3 runs 13 residues. The germline V and J ends were trimmed by 4 bases and 7 bases, with 13 bases remaining between them. The chain's CDR3 is CASSRETYSGYTF. CDR3 in DNA: TGTGCCAGCAGCCGGGAGACATATTCTGGCTACACCTTC. Based on the CDR3 plus reference TRBV3-1 and TRBJ1-2, the full variable domain is DTAVSQTPKYLVTQMGNDKSIKCEQNLGHDTMYWYKQDSKKFLKIMFSYNNKELIINETVPNRFSPKSPDKAHLNLHINSLELGDSAVYFCASSRETYSGYTFGSGTRLTVV.

This clonotype was seen only a few times. The rearrangement joins TRBV12-3 or TRBV12-4 to TRBJ2-1; TRBD1 matches at 9 bases. V was pared by 8 bases and J by 5 bases, with 7 bases of the junction left unmatched. CDR3 length equals 14 residues. CDR3 protein: CASGSGTGHNEQFF. The DNA for the CDR3 is TGTGCCAGCGGCTCCGGGACAGGGCACAATGAGCAGTTCTTC.